This record looks at one T cell receptor (beta chain) sequence and its context. Its target is not known. These data belong to a study of blood T cells in healthy people across ages. Study-level points and caveats: CMV infection status of these donors was not known.

A second PCR, run for roughly 7 to 12 cycles, used a sample-barcoded 5' primer plus a J-beta primer mix. One entry per CDR3 protein results from TCRdb running MiXCR on the 5' RACE reads. The table records about 1 million distinct CDR3 sequences, approximately 26% of them present only once. This CDR3 contains 15 residues. Trimming removed 4 bases from V and 4 bases from J; junction bases left unmatched: 5. Germline CDR1 and CDR2: MNHEY and SMNVEV (reference sequence). These sequences were also reported in another study, on T cells of mothers and their children. That publication notes: Healthy Caucasian mothers, a few in number, and their six children were the donors.

The V and J genes are TRBV27 and TRBJ2-7; TRBD1 matches at 12 bases. Sequencing was done on a sample of blood. The TCR comes from a girl aged 2-10 years in good health. The CDR3 DNA follows: TGTGCCAGCAGTTCCCGGGACAGGGGGCTGTACGAGCAGTACTTC. Protein product: CASSSRDRGLYEQYF.